The subject of this entry is one T cell receptor beta chain. The antigen is undetermined. The data derive from a study of cytomegalovirus exposure and HLA in healthy donors. Study-level points and caveats: Later analysis associated a missense DCLRE1C variant with TCR beta V- and J-gene trimming. Sequencing depth roughly uniform across donors was assumed in presence/absence analyses.

This CDR3 is built from 14 residues. The trim removed 3 bases at V and 0 bases at J, leaving 1 base unmatched. The germline V gene encodes CDR1 LNHDA and CDR2 SQIVND (reference sequence). The PCR had 60 Vbeta and 13 Jbeta primers. Libraries were prepared by immunoSEQ multiplex PCR; TCRdb keeps only in-frame clonotypes and omits some of them. In the table there are approximately 120,000 clones, around four fifths of which are singletons. Sequenced material: PBMCs. The chain combines TRBV19 with TRBJ2-7; 8 positions match TRBD1. This TCR was sampled from a man aged 18 to 29 in good health and CMV-seropositive. DNA of the CDR3: TGTGCCAGTAGTATCGGGACAGGCTCCTACGAGCAGTACTTC. Translating it yields CASSIGTGSYEQYF.